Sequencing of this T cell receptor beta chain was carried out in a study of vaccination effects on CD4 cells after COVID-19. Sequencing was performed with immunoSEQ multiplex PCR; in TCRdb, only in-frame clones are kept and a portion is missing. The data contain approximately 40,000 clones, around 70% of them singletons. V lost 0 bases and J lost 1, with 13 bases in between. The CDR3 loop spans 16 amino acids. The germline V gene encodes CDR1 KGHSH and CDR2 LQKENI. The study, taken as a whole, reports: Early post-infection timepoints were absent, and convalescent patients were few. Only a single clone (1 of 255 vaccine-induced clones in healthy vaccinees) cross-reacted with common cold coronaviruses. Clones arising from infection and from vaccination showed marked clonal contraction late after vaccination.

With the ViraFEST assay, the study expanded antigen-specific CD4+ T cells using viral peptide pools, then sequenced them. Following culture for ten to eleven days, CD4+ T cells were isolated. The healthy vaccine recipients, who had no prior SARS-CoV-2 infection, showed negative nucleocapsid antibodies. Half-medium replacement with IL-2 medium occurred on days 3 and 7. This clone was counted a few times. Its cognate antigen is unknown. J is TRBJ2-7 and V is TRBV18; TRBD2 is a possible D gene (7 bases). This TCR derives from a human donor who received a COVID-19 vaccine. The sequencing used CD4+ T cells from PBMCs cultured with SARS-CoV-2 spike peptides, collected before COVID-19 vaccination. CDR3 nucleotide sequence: TGTGCCAGCTCACCACCGACGGGGGGCGCTTCCTACGAGCAGTACTTC. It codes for CASSPPTGGASYEQYF.